These 16 T cell receptor beta chains were sequenced from one sample in a study of OX40 agonist ivuxolimab in advanced cancers. Profiled with immunoSEQ multiplex PCR; TCRdb holds only in-frame clones, not every one. The table includes some 70,000 clones, over 70% detected once. The material was CD4+ or CD8+ T cells sorted from blood, obtained in a trial of the OX40 agonist ivuxolimab. The receptors were sampled from an adult with an advanced solid tumor such as melanoma, head and neck, liver or kidney cancer.

This CDR3 reads CASSLSTHEQYF. CDR3 nucleotide sequence: TGCGCCAGCAGCTTGTCTACCCACGAGCAGTACTTC. The chain employs TRBV5-1 and TRBJ2-7; no firm D call. V shed 1 base and J shed 5 bases, with 7 bases lying between them. The CDR3 spans 12 residues. Germline V gene data show CDR1 as SGHRS and CDR2 as YFSETQ.

The rearrangement links TRBV18 to TRBJ1-1; D is ambiguous. The CDR3 runs 13 residues. V dropped 2 bases and J dropped 5 bases, with 9 bases sitting between them. The germline V gene encodes CDR1 KGHSH and CDR2 LQKENI. The CDR3 region has the DNA TGTGCCAGCTCACCATCTGGGCCAACTGAAGCTTTCTTT. This sequence encodes CASSPSGPTEAFF.

The chain uses TRBV6-5 and TRBJ1-2; weak D call: TRBD1 (6 bases). This CDR3 has 15 residues. Per germline, CDR1 MNHEY and CDR2 SVGAGI. The V end lost 0 bases, the J end lost 4 bases, and 12 bases lay between the germline ends. CDR3 bases: TGTGCCAGCAGTTACTCGACAGGATCACTCTATGGCTACACCTTC. Protein product: CASSYSTGSLYGYTF.

V is TRBV7-3 and J is TRBJ2-1, with 8 nucleotides matching TRBD2. Trimming took 3 bases from V and 7 from J; bases not matched to a gene: 8. The germline gives CDR1 SGHTA, CDR2 FQGTGA. CDR3 size: 15 residues. The DNA of the CDR3 is TGTGCCAGCAGCTTCGGGACTAGTTGGGGGAATGAGCAGTTCTTC. Translating gives CASSFGTSWGNEQFF. The whole variable domain, filled in from reference TRBV7-3 and TRBJ2-1, reads GAGVSQTPSNKVTEKGKYVELRCDPISGHTALYWYRQSLGQGPEFLIYFQGTGAADDSGLPNDRFFAVRPEGSVSTLKIQRTERGDSAVYLCASSFGTSWGNEQFFGPGTRLTVL.

V usage is TRBV5-1 and J usage is TRBJ2-7, with D perhaps assigned TRBD1 or TRBD2 (6 bases each). Germline V gives CDR1 SGHRS, CDR2 YFSETQ. V lost 3 bases and J 2 bases, leaving 18 bases between the germline ends. The CDR3 is 16 residues long. CDR3 bases: TGCGCCAGCAGCTCTAAGGGTGGGGGGCAAGCCTACGAGCAGTACTTC. This encodes CASSSKGGGQAYEQYF.

The CDR3 spells CASSKDRAHEQYF. The CDR3 DNA reads as TGTGCCAGCAGCAAGGACAGGGCCCACGAGCAGTACTTC. This chain connects TRBV5-4 to TRBJ2-5; 8 bases line up with TRBD1. The DNA end is a closer match to TRBJ2-7, so the J assignment may be wrong. In germline, CDR1 is SGHNT, CDR2 YYREEE (reference sequence). The CDR3 has 13 amino acids.

The gene calls are TRBV6-1 and TRBJ2-1; D is ambiguous. Germline V gives CDR1 MNHNS, CDR2 SASEGT. The V end lost 6 bases, the J end lost 4 bases, and 7 bases lay between the germline ends. The length of the CDR3 is 12 residues. Here the CDR3 DNA reads TGTGCCAGCAGCGTAAAATACAATGAGCAGTTCTTC. Translated: CASSVKYNEQFF.

The chain employs TRBV16 and TRBJ2-7, with D perhaps TRBD1 (6 bases). Germline V gene lookup returns CDR1 KGHSY and CDR2 FQNENV. The CDR3 sequence is 15 residues long. V lost 3 bases, J lost 1 base, and 13 bases lay in between. The CDR3 coding sequence is TGTGCCAGCAGCCAGTTAACAGGGAAATCCTACGAGCAGTACTTC. It translates to CASSQLTGKSYEQYF.

V is TRBV25-1 and J is TRBJ2-5; perhaps TRBD1 as D (6 bases). TRBJ2-7 explains the end of the DNA better; the J call may be wrong. This CDR3 has 13 residues. Germline values: CDR1 MGHDK, CDR2 SYGVNS. DNA of the CDR3: TGTGCCAGCAGCGGAACAGGGTCTTACGAGCAGTACTTC. Its protein product is CASSGTGSYEQYF.

This clone came up once. The V call is TRBV7-9, the J call TRBJ2-3; 7 bases are a match to TRBD1. The trim removed 6 bases at V and 2 bases at J, leaving 5 bases unmatched. Germline loops: CDR1 SEHNR, CDR2 FQNEAQ (reference sequence). The CDR3 contains 14 residues. This chain's CDR3 is CASRPGGYTDTQYF. The DNA of the CDR3 is TGTGCCAGCAGACCAGGGGGTTACACAGATACGCAGTATTTT.

The genes are TRBV6-1 and TRBJ1-5; 10 nucleotides match TRBD1. V gave up 8 bases and J gave up 4 bases; unmatched junction bases: 8. Germline V CDR1 and CDR2: MNHNS, SASEGT. The length of the CDR3 is 15 residues. In DNA, the CDR3 is TGTGCCAGCGGACCGGGACAGGGGTTTAATCAGCCCCAGCATTTT. Protein product: CASGPGQGFNQPQHF.

The chain uses TRBV10-2 and TRBJ1-1; weak D call: TRBD1 (6 bases). V lost 5 bases, J lost 10 bases, and 17 bases lay in between. The CDR3 extends over 13 amino acids. Germline V gives CDR1 WSHSY, CDR2 SAAADI. CDR3 in amino acids: CASSPNRDSRAFF. CDR3 nucleotides: TGCGCCAGCAGTCCAAACAGGGACTCGAGAGCTTTCTTT.

The chain carries TRBV19 and TRBJ1-6, with D unclear. There are 15 residues in the CDR3. The germline V gene encodes CDR1 LNHDA and CDR2 SQIVND (reference sequence). Trimming pared 7 bases from V and 6 bases from J, leaving 16 bases between. CDR3 DNA: TGTGCCAGTATGAAGGGCGGCAGGAGTAATTCACCCCTCCACTTT. Translating gives CASMKGGRSNSPLHF.

The chain employs TRBV6-1 and TRBJ1-4; 8 bases match TRBD1. This CDR3 contains 17 residues. Germline V gene sequence: CDR1 MNHNS, CDR2 SASEGT. V was pared by 4 bases and J by 4 bases, with 11 bases of the junction left unmatched. Here the CDR3 reads CASSARDRSLLNEKLFF. The CDR3 bases are TGTGCCAGCAGTGCGCGGGACAGGTCCCTTCTTAATGAAAAACTGTTTTTT.

V is TRBV29-1 and J is TRBJ2-4; TRBD1 aligns across 9 bases. V trimming: 1 base; J trimming: 6 bases; junction bases outside the gene matches: 7. CDR3 length equals 15 residues. Germline V gene lookup returns CDR1 SQVTM and CDR2 ANQGSEA. CDR3 nucleotide sequence: TGCAGCGTTGAAGGTGGGACAGGGAGTAGAAACATTCAGTACTTC. This codes for CSVEGGTGSRNIQYF.

The gene calls are TRBV5-1 and TRBJ2-5, with D unclear. The germline V gene has CDR1 SGHRS and CDR2 YFSETQ. This CDR3 is built from 14 residues. The V gene lost 0 bases and the J gene lost 5 bases, with 11 bases spanning the gap. CDR3 sequence reads: CASSLVEAAETQYF. CDR3 nucleotide sequence: TGCGCCAGCAGCTTGGTCGAGGCAGCGGAGACCCAGTACTTC.